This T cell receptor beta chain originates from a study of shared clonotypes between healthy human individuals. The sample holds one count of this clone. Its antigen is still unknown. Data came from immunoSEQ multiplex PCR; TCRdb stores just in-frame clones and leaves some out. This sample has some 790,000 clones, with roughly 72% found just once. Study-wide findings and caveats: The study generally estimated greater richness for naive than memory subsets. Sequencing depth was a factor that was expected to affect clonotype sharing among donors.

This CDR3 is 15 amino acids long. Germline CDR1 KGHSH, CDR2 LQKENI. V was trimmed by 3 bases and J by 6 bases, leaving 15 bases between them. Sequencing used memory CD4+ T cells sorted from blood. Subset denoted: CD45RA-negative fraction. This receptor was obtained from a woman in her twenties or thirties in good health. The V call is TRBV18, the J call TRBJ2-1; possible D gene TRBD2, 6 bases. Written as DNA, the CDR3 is TGTGCCAGCTCACCCCGGGACTTGACTATCAATGAGCAGTTCTTC. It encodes CASSPRDLTINEQFF.